The rows below give T cell receptor beta chains drawn from one sample of a study of cytomegalovirus exposure and HLA in healthy donors. Clones were read by immunoSEQ multiplex PCR, and TCRdb kept only the in-frame ones, dropping some. The listing contains 70,000 to 75,000 clones. The sequenced sample consisted of PBMCs. The source is a female donor in good health and CMV-seropositive. Each CDR3 is given with its conserved first and last residue. The D gene is left open where the match is weak.

cdr3_aa,cdr3_nt,v_call,j_call,d_call
CASGQGANTEAFF,TGCGCCAGTGGACAGGGAGCGAACACTGAAGCTTTCTTT,TRBV5-1,TRBJ1-1,TRBD1
CASKSSGAGDEQFF,TGTGCCAGCAAAAGTAGCGGGGCTGGGGATGAGCAGTTCTTC,TRBV11-1,TRBJ2-1,TRBD2
CASSLGQGAGYTF,TGTGCCAGCAGCTTGGGCCAGGGGGCAGGCTACACCTTC,TRBV5-6,TRBJ1-2,TRBD1
CASSLSGVGNSPLHF,TGCGCCAGCAGCTTGTCGGGGGTAGGCAATTCACCCCTCCACTTT,TRBV5-1,TRBJ1-6,-
CASQGRVFNTGELFF,TGTGCCAGCCAGGGCCGGGTTTTTAACACCGGGGAGCTGTTTTTT,TRBV6-5,TRBJ2-2,-
CASSQTGRSYEQYF,TGTGCCAGCTCACAGACAGGAAGGAGCTACGAGCAGTACTTC,TRBV18,TRBJ2-7,-
CASSLEVATNEELFF,TGCGCCAGCAGCTTGGAAGTTGCAACTAATGAAGAACTGTTTTTT,TRBV5-1,TRBJ1-4,-
CASSNSGQETQYF,TGTGCCAGCTCAAATAGCGGCCAAGAGACCCAGTACTTC,TRBV18,TRBJ2-5,-
CASSYTRGRGYGYTF,TGTGCCAGCAGTTACACCAGGGGAAGAGGGTATGGCTACACCTTC,TRBV6-5,TRBJ1-2,-
CASSLQTGQLYGYTF,TGTGCCAGCAGCTTACAGACGGGACAGCTCTATGGCTACACCTTC,TRBV11-3,TRBJ1-2,TRBD1
CASSGGVSYGYTF,TGTGCCAGTAGCGGGGGGGTCTCCTATGGCTACACCTTC,TRBV19,TRBJ1-2,-
CASSDSHSSRTNYEQYF,TGTGCCAGCAGTGACTCCCATTCGTCCCGGACAAACTACGAGCAGTACTTC,TRBV6-4,TRBJ2-7,-
CASITRAYNQPQHF,TGTGCCAGCATCACCAGGGCGTACAATCAGCCCCAGCATTTT,TRBV6-1,TRBJ1-5,-
CASRGQGVNQPQHF,TGTGCCAGCAGGGGACAGGGTGTCAATCAGCCCCAGCATTTT,TRBV27,TRBJ1-5,TRBD1
CASRTGSSGNTIYF,TGTGCCAGCAGGACAGGGAGCTCTGGAAACACCATATATTTT,TRBV7-2,TRBJ1-3,TRBD1
CASSDRDIRTYEQYF,TGTGCCAGCTCAGACCGAGACATTCGGACCTACGAGCAGTACTTC,TRBV18,TRBJ2-7,-
CASSLGNGQGEKLFF,TGTGCCAGCAGCTTGGGGAATGGGCAAGGTGAAAAACTGTTTTTT,TRBV5-4,TRBJ1-4,-
CASREGGADEKLFF,TGCGCCAGCAGGGAAGGTGGGGCGGATGAAAAACTGTTTTTT,TRBV5-1,TRBJ1-4,-
CASSPRTGPYNEQFF,TGTGCCAGCTCACCACGGACAGGGCCTTACAATGAGCAGTTCTTC,TRBV18,TRBJ2-1,TRBD1
CASSDSYREGDQPQHF,TGTGCCAGCAGTGACTCGTACAGGGAGGGTGATCAGCCCCAGCATTTT,TRBV6-4,TRBJ1-5,-
CASRHRGVPAYEQYF,TGTGCCAGCAGACATCGGGGGGTCCCCGCCTACGAGCAGTACTTC,TRBV13,TRBJ2-7,TRBD2
CASSLGAISYNEQFF,TGCGCCAGCAGCTTGGGGGCGATCTCCTACAATGAGCAGTTCTTC,TRBV5-1,TRBJ2-1,-
CASSLETGAEQYF,TGTGCCAGCAGCTTAGAGACAGGTGCCGAGCAGTACTTC,TRBV7-2,TRBJ2-7,-
CSVRRGDSDNEQFF,TGCAGCGTTCGACGGGGGGATTCCGACAATGAGCAGTTCTTC,TRBV29-1,TRBJ2-1,TRBD2
CASSYGNGQSYGYTF,TGTGCCAGCAGTTACGGAAACGGACAGAGCTATGGCTACACCTTC,TRBV6-5,TRBJ1-2,-
CASSYSQGVNEKLFF,TGTGCCAGCAGTTACTCACAAGGGGTTAATGAAAAACTGTTTTTT,TRBV6-5,TRBJ1-4,-
CASSLPGENYGYTF,TGTGCCAGCAGCCTCCCAGGGGAGAACTATGGCTACACCTTC,TRBV6-6,TRBJ1-2,-
CASSLEQASYEQYF,TGCGCCAGCAGCTTGGAACAGGCCAGCTACGAGCAGTACTTC,TRBV5-1,TRBJ2-7,-
CASSHTYEQYF,TGTGCCAGCAGCCACACCTACGAGCAGTACTTC,TRBV7-9,TRBJ2-7,-
CASSINYEQYF,TGTGCCAGCAGCATAAACTACGAGCAGTACTTC,TRBV5-6,TRBJ2-7,-
CASSLVLAGNDNEQFF,TGCGCCAGCAGCTTGGTTTTAGCGGGGAATGACAATGAGCAGTTCTTC,TRBV5-1,TRBJ2-1,TRBD2
CASSLVEETQYF,TGTGCCAGCAGCTTAGTCGAAGAGACCCAGTACTTC,TRBV11-3,TRBJ2-5,-
CSARGGSYNEQFF,TGCAGCGCCCGAGGGGGCTCCTACAATGAGCAGTTCTTC,TRBV29-1,TRBJ2-1,-
CASSDGQGHYEQYF,TGTGCCAGCAGCGACGGACAGGGTCACTACGAGCAGTACTTC,TRBV7-9,TRBJ2-7,TRBD1
CASTERWDRVNNEQFF,TGTGCCAGTACCGAGAGGTGGGACAGGGTCAACAATGAGCAGTTCTTC,TRBV19,TRBJ2-1,TRBD1
CASSMYRGGQYF,TGTGCCAGTAGTATGTACCGAGGAGGGCAGTACTTC,TRBV19,TRBJ2-7,-
CASSLQGASEKLFF,TGTGCCAGCAGCTTACAGGGGGCGAGTGAAAAACTGTTTTTT,TRBV5-4,TRBJ1-4,TRBD1
CASSPLYEAFF,TGTGCCAGCAGCCCACTGTATGAAGCTTTCTTT,TRBV7-8,TRBJ1-1,-